The 11 T cell receptor beta chains presented below share a single source sample, sequenced in a study of neoadjuvant anti-PD-1 for oral cavity cancer. Sequenced by immunoSEQ multiplex PCR; TCRdb stores in-frame clones only, minus some. The repertoire has fewer than 20,000 clones, roughly 60% of them found once; the top ten carry around 3%. The input for sequencing was PBMCs, taken before nivolumab (anti-PD-1) treatment. The receptors stem from a person between 40 and 85 years old with oral cavity squamous cell carcinoma.

This clone appeared a few times. V and J are TRBV7-9 and TRBJ1-2; D uncertain. Deletions cut 1 base from V and 2 bases from J, with 5 bases between. Germline V gene data show CDR1 as SEHNR and CDR2 as FQNEAQ (reference sequence). The CDR3 runs 13 residues. For the CDR3, the DNA is TGTGCCAGCAGCTTAGACAGCAACTATGGCTACACCTTC. It encodes CASSLDSNYGYTF.

The chain is built from TRBV5-1 and TRBJ2-3, with TRBD2 identical over 15 bases. The CDR3 covers 16 residues. After removal of 5 bases from V and 3 bases from J, the junction contained 4 bases not matched to a gene. Germline V gives CDR1 SGHRS, CDR2 YFSETQ. CDR3 sequence (DNA): TGCGCCAGCAGAGGGACTAGCGGGAGGATGACAGATACGCAGTATTTT. It yields the protein CASRGTSGRMTDTQYF.

This clone has only a few counts. V is TRBV19 and J is TRBJ1-5, with a weak D call TRBD1 (6 bases). Trimming took off 6 bases at V and 2 bases at J, with 11 bases between the two ends. Germline CDR1 and CDR2: LNHDA and SQIVND (reference sequence). This CDR3 spans 14 amino acids. The CDR3, as DNA: TGTGCCAGTAGCAGACAGGACGGCAATCAGCCCCAGCATTTT. Translation gives CASSRQDGNQPQHF.

The chain combines TRBV6-5 with TRBJ2-3; D might be TRBD1 or TRBD2, each matching 5 bases. Per the germline V gene, CDR1 is MNHEY and CDR2 is SVGAGI. Trimming took off 6 bases at V and 1 base at J, with 11 bases between the two ends. The CDR3 has 14 residues. The CDR3 spells CASRPWDGTDTQYF. CDR3 nucleotide sequence: TGTGCCAGCAGGCCGTGGGACGGCACAGATACGCAGTATTTT.

This clone occurred once. The chain is built from TRBV6-1 and TRBJ2-1, with a possible D match to TRBD1 (5 bases). Trimming pared 8 bases from V and 2 bases from J, leaving 13 bases between. Germline assignment: CDR1 MNHNS and CDR2 SASEGT. The CDR3 runs to 14 residues. The CDR3 protein is CASAPETAYNEQFF. The CDR3 nucleotides read TGTGCCAGCGCCCCTGAGACAGCCTACAATGAGCAGTTCTTC.

The genes are TRBV6-1 and TRBJ2-3; 7 bases line up with TRBD1. CDR1 is MNHNS, CDR2 SASEGT, per germline. Trimming cost V 2 bases and J 3 bases; bases outside gene matches: 5. The length of the CDR3 is 15 residues. CDR3 sequence (DNA): TGTGCCAGCAGTGAACCGGACAGGTTTACAGATACGCAGTATTTT. The encoded protein is CASSEPDRFTDTQYF.

V usage is TRBV10-3 and J usage is TRBJ1-1, with TRBD1 matching 7 bases. The CDR3 length is 13 residues. V lost 5 bases to trimming and J lost 4 bases; unmatched junction nucleotides: 4. CDR1 and CDR2 from the germline V gene are ENHRY and SYGVKD. The CDR3 DNA reads as TGTGCCATCAGTCTAGACAGGGCCACTGAAGCTTTCTTT. Translating it yields CAISLDRATEAFF.

The gene calls are TRBV6-6 and TRBJ2-3, with unresolved D. Trimming took 2 bases from V and 2 from J, leaving 8 bases between them. The germline V gene has CDR1 MNHNY and CDR2 SVGAGI (reference sequence). The CDR3 totals 14 residues. The CDR3 spells CASSYTRTTDTQYF. Here the CDR3 DNA reads TGTGCCAGCAGTTACACCAGGACCACAGATACGCAGTATTTT.

J is TRBJ2-7 and V is TRBV5-1; D gene ambiguous. Germline V gene lookup returns CDR1 SGHRS and CDR2 YFSETQ. The CDR3 spans 16 residues. Trimming stripped 0 bases from V and 6 bases from J, with 19 bases between. CDR3 nucleotides: TGCGCCAGCAGCTTGGGGTCGGGTTGGACCCTAAGCGAGCAGTACTTC. Amino acids: CASSLGSGWTLSEQYF. Together with reference TRBV5-1 and TRBJ2-7, the CDR3 gives the full variable domain: KAGVTQTPRYLIKTRGQQVTLSCSPISGHRSVSWYQQTPGQGLQFLFEYFSETQRNKGNFPGRFSGRQFSNSRSEMNVSTLELGDSALYLCASSLGSGWTLSEQYFGPGTRLTVT.

J is TRBJ1-5 and V is TRBV19; D uncertain. Trimming took off 3 bases at V and 5 bases at J, with 5 bases between the two ends. The CDR3 runs 12 residues. Germline CDR1 LNHDA, CDR2 SQIVND (reference sequence). The CDR3 loop is CASSIRDQPQHF. CDR3 DNA: TGTGCCAGTAGTATTCGGGATCAGCCCCAGCATTTT.

This clone has just one count. CDR3: CASSPPGLAGGLYF. The DNA of the CDR3 is TGTGCCAGTAGCCCGCCGGGACTAGCGGGAGGTTTGTACTTC. This chain links TRBV19 with TRBJ2-7; 15 nucleotides agree with TRBD2. Germline values: CDR1 LNHDA, CDR2 SQIVND (reference sequence). Germline trimming cut 6 bases from V and 12 bases from J; bases unmatched to any gene: 9. The CDR3 totals 14 residues. Looking up the rest from reference TRBV19 and TRBJ2-7 gives the full variable domain: DGGITQSPKYLFRKEGQNVTLSCEQNLNHDAMYWYRQDPGQGLRLIYYSQIVNDFQKGDIAEGYSVSREKKESFPLTVTSAQKNPTAFYLCASSPPGLAGGLYFGPGTRLTVT.